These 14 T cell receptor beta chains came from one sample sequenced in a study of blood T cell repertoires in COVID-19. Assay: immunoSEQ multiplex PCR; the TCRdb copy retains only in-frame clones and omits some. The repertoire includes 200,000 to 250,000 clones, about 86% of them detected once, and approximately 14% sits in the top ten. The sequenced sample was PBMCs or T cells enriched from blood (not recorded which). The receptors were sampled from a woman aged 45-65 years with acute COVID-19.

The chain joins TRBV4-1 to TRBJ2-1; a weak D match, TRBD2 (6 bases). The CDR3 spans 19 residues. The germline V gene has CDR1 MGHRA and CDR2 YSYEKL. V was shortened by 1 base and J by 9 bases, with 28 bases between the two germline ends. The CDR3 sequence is CASSQARWARRAGRSEQFF. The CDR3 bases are TGCGCCAGCAGCCAAGCGCGCTGGGCGAGGAGGGCCGGGCGGAGTGAGCAGTTCTTC.

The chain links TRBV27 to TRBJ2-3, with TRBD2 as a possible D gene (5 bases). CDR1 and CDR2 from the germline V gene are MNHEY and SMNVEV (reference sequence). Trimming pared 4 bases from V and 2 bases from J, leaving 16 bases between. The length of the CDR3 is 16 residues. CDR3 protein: CASSSRTDYPTDTQYF. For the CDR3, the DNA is TGTGCCAGCAGTTCACGAACAGACTACCCCACAGATACGCAGTATTTT.

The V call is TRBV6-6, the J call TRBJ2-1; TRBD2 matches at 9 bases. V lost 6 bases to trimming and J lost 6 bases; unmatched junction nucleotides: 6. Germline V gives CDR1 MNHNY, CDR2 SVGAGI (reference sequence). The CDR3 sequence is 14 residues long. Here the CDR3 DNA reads TGTGCCAGCAGCGTAGCGGGGGTAAGCAATGAGCAGTTCTTC. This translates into CASSVAGVSNEQFF.

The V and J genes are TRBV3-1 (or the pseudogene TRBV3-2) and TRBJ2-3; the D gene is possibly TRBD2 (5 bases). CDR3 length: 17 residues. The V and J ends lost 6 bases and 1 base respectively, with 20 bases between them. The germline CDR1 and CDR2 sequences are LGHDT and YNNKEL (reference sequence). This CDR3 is CASSRRLATRGTDTQYF. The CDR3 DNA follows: TGTGCCAGCAGTCGACGTCTAGCTACCCGGGGCACAGATACGCAGTATTTT.

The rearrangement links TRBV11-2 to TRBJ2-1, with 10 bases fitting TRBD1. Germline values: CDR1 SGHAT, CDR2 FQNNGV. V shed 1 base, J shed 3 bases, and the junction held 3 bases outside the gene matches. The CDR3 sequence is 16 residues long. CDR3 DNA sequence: TGTGCCAGCAGCTTAGGGGGACAGGGGTACTACAATGAGCAGTTCTTC. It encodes CASSLGGQGYYNEQFF.

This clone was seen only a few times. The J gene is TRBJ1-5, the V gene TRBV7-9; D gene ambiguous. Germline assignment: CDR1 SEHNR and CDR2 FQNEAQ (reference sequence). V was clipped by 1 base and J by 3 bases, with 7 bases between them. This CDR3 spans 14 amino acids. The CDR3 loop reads CASSLGSPNQPQHF. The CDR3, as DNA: TGTGCCAGCAGCTTAGGGAGTCCCAATCAGCCCCAGCATTTT.

CDR3: CTGGENTGELFF. Here the CDR3 DNA reads TGCACCGGAGGGGAGAACACCGGGGAGCTGTTTTTT. The chain links TRBV29-1 to TRBJ2-2, with D possibly matching TRBD2 (6 bases). The germline V gene encodes CDR1 SQVTM and CDR2 ANQGSEA. This CDR3 spans 12 amino acids.

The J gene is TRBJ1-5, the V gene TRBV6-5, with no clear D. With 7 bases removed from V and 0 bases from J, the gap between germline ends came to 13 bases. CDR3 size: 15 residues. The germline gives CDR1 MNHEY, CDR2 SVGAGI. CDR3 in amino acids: CASTTHPYSNQPQHF. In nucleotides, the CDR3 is TGTGCCAGCACAACACATCCGTATAGCAATCAGCCCCAGCATTTT.

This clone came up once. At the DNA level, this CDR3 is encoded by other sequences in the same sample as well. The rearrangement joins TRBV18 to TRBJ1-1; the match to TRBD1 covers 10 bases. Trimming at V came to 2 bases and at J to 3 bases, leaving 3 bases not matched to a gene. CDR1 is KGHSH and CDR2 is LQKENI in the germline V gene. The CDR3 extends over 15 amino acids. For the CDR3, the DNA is TGTGCCAGCTCACCAAGGGACAGGGGAGACACTGAAGCTTTCTTT. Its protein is CASSPRDRGDTEAFF.

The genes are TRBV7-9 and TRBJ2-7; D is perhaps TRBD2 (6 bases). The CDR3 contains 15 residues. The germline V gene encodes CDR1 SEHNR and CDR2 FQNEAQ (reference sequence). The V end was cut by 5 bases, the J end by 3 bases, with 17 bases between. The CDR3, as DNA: TGTGCCAGCAGCCGGGACTTCCCATGGCACTACGAGCAGTACTTC. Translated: CASSRDFPWHYEQYF.

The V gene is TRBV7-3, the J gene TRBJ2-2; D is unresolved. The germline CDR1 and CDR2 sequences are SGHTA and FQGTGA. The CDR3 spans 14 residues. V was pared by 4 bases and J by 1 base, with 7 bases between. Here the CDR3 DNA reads TGTGCCAGCAGCTCCAACAGGAACACCGGGGAGCTGTTTTTT. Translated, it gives CASSSNRNTGELFF.

In nucleotides, the CDR3 is TGTGCCAGCAGCTCGGGACTAGTCAGCAATGAGCAGTTCTTC. Translated, it gives CASSSGLVSNEQFF. The gene calls are TRBV7-2 and TRBJ2-1, with 8 bases that match TRBD2. After removal of 4 bases from V and 6 bases from J, the junction contained 5 bases not matched to a gene. Per germline, CDR1 SGHTA and CDR2 FQGNSA. The CDR3 totals 14 residues.

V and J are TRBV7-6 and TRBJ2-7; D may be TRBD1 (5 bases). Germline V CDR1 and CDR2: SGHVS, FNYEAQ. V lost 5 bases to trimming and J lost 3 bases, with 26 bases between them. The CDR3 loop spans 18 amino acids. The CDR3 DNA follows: TGTGCCAGCAGCCCCTTCTTACTCTCGGGCGTCCAGGGCTACGAGCAGTACTTC. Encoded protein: CASSPFLLSGVQGYEQYF.

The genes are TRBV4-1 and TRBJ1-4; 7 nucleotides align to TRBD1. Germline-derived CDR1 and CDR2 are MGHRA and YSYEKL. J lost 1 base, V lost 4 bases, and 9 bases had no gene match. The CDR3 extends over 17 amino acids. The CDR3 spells CASSPEGQRGTNEKLFF. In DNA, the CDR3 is TGCGCCAGCAGCCCGGAGGGACAGCGCGGAACTAATGAAAAACTGTTTTTT.